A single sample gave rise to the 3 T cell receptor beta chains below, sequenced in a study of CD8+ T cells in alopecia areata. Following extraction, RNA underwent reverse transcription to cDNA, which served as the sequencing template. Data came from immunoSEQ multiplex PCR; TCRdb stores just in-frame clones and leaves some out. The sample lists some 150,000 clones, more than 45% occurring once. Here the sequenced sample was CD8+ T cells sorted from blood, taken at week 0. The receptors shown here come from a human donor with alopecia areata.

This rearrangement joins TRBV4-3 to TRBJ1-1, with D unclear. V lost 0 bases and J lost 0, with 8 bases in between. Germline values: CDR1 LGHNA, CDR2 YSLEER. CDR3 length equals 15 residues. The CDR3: CASSQDGQLNTEAFF. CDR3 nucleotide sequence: TGCGCCAGCAGCCAAGATGGGCAGTTGAACACTGAAGCTTTCTTT.

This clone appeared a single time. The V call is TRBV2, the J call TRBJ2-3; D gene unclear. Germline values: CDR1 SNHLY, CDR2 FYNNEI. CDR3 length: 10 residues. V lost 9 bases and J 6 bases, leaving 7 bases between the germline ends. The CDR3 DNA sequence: TGTGCCAGTGTTGTGGATACGCAGTATTTT. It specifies CASVVDTQYF. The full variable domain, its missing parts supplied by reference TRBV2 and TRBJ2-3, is EPEVTQTPSHQVTQMGQEVILRCVPISNHLYFYWYRQILGQKVEFLVSFYNNEISEKSEIFDDQFSVERPDGSNFTLKIRSTKLEDSAMYFCASVVDTQYFGPGTRLTVL.

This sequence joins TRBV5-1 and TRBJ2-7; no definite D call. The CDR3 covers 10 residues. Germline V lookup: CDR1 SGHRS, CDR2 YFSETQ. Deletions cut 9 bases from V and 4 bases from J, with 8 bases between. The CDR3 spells CATSGYEQYF. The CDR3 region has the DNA TGCGCCACCTCAGGTTACGAGCAGTACTTC.